What follows describes a single TCR beta chain. As yet, its antigen is unknown. Each subset's genomic DNA was shared equally among a number of immunoSEQ plates. Generated by immunoSEQ multiplex PCR, the TCRdb table keeps only in-frame clones and is missing some. The repertoire includes some 690,000 clones, around 91% of them detected once, and about 34% sits in the top ten. The data derive from a study of shared clonotypes between healthy human individuals. As for the study in general: Plates per donor: three CD4 naive, three CD4 memory, two CD8 naive, one CD8 memory. Study observations and caveats: The donor pool, a small one, limited the genetic and exposure-history diversity represented.

Germline V CDR1 and CDR2: MNHNS, SASEGT. V was shortened by 3 bases and J by 5 bases, with 16 bases between the two germline ends. The CDR3 loop spans 15 amino acids. The TCR was taken from a man in his late teens or twenties in good health. Some clones in this sample may be carry-over from other donors' samples. Specimen: memory CD8+ T cells from PBMCs. The sample's subset: CD45RO+ cells pooled with CCR7-negative TemRA cells. The rearrangement uses TRBV6-1 and TRBJ2-5; D is unclear. The CDR3 DNA is TGTGCCAGCAGTGAGCCCCCGGTGGGATGGGAGACCCAGTACTTC. Translation: CASSEPPVGWETQYF.